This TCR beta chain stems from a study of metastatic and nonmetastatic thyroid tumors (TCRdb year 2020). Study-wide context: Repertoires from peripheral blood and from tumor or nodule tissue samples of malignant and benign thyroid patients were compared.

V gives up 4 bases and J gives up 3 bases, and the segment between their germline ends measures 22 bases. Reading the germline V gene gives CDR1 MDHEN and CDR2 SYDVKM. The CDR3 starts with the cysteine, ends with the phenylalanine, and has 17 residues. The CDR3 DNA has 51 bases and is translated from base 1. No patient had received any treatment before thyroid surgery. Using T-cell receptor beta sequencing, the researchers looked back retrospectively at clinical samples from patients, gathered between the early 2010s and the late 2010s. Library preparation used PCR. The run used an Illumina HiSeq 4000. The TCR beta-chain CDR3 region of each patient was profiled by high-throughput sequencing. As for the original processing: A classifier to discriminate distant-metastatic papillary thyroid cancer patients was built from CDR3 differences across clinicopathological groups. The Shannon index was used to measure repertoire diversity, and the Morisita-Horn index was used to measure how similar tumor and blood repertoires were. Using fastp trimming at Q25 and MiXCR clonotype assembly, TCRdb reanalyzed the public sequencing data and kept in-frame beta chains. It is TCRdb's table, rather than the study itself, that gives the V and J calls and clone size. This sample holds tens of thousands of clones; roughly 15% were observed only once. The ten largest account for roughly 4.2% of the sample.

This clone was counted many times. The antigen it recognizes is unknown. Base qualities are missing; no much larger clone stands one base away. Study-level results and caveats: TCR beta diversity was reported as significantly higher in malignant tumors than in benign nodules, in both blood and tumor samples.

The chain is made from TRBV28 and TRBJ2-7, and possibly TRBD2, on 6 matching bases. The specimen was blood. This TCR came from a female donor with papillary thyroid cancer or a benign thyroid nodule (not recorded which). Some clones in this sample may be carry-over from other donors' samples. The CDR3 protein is CASSSQINRDSHYEQYF. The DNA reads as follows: TGTGCCAGCAGTTCCCAAATCAACCGGGACTCCCACTACGAGCAGTACTTC.